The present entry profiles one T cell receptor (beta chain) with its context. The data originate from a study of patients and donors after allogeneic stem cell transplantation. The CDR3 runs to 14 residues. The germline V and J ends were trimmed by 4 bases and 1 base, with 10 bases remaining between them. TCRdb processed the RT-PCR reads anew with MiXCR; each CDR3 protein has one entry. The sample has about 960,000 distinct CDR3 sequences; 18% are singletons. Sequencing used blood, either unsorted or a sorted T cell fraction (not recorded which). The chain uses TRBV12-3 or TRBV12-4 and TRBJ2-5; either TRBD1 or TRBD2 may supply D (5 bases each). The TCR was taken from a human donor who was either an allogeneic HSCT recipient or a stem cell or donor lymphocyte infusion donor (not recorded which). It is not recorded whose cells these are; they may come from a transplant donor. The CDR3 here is CASSWGRTQETQYF. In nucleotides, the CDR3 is TGTGCCAGCAGTTGGGGACGGACCCAAGAGACCCAGTACTTC.